The sequence of this T cell receptor beta chain was determined in a study of blood T cell repertoires in COVID-19. Background on the study: Some COVID-19 samples were acute and others convalescent; all came from the United States, Italy and Spain.

Authors' processing steps: Amplification with reference gene primers provided the estimates of nucleated cell counts. Sequencing was performed with immunoSEQ multiplex PCR; in TCRdb, only in-frame clones are kept and a portion is missing. V and J calls and clone size are copied from that table; D and trimming were computed from the DNA. The table lists more than 250,000 clones, 83% of them singletons. Trimming took 8 bases from V and 7 from J, leaving 12 bases between them. Germline V gives CDR1 LNHNV, CDR2 YYDKDF (reference sequence). CDR3 size: 13 residues. The gene calls are TRBV15 and TRBJ1-6, with D possibly TRBD1 on 6 matching bases. The sample comprised peripheral blood. This sequence originates from a man between 60 and 75 years old who had recovered from COVID-19. The CDR3: CATQRGANSPLHF. The CDR3 DNA is TGTGCCACCCAGCGGGGGGCGAATTCACCCCTCCACTTT.